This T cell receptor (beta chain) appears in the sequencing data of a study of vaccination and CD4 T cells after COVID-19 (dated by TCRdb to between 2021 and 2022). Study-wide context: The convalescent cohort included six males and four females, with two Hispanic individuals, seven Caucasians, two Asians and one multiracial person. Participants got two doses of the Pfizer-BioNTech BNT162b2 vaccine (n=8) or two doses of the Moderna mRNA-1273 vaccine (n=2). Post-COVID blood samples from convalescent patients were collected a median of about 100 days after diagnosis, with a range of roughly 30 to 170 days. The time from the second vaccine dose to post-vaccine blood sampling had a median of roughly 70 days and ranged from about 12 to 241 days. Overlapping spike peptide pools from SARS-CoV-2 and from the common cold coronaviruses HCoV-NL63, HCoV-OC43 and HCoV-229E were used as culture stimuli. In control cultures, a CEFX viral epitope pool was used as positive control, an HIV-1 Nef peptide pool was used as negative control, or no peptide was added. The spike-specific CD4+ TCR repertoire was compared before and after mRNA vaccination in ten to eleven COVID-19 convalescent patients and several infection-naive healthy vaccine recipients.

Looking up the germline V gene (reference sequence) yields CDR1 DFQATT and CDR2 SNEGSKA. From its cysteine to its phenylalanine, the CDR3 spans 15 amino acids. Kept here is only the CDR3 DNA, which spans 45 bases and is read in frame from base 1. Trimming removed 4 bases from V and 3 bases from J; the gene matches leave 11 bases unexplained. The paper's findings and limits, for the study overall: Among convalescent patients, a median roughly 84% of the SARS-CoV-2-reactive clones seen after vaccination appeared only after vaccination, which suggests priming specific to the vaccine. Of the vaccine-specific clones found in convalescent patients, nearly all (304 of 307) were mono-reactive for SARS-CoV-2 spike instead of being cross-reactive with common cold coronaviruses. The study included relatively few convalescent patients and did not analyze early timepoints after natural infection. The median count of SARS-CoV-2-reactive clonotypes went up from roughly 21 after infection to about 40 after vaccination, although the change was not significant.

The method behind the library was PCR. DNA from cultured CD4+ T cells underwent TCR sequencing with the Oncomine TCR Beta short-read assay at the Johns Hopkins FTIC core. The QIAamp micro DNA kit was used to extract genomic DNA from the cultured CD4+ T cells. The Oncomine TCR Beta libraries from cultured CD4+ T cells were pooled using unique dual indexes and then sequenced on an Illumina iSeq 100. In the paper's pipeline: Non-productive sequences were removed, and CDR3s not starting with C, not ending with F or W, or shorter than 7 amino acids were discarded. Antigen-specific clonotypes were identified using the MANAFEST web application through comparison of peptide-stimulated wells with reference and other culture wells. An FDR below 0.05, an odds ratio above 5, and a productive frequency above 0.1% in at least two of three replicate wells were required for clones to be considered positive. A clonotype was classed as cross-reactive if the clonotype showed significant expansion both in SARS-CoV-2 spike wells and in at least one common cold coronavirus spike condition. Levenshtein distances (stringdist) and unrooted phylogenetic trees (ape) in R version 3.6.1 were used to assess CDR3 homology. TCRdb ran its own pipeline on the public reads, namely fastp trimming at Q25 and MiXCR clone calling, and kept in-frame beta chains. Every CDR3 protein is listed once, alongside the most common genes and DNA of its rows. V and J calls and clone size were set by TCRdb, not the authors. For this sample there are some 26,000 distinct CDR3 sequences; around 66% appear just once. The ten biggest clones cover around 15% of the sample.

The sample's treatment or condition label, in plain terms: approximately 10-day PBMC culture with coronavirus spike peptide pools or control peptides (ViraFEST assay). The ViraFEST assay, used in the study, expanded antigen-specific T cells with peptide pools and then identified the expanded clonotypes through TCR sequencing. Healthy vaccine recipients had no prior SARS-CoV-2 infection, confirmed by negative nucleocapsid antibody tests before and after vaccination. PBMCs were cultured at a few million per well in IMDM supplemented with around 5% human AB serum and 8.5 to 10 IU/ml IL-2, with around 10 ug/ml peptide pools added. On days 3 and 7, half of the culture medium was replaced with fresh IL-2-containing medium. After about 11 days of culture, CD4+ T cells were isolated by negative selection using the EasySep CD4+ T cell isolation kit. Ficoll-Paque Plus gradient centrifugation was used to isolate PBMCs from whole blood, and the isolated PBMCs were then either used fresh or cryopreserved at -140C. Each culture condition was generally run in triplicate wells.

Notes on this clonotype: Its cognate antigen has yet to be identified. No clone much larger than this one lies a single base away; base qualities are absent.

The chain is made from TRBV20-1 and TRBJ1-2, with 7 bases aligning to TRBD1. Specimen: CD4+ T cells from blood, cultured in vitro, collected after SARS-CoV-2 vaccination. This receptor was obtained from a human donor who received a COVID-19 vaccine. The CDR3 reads CSAKATGERYYGYTF. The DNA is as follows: TGCAGTGCTAAAGCCACAGGGGAAAGATACTATGGCTACACCTTC.